This T cell receptor (beta chain) was observed in a study of T cells after yellow fever vaccination. The overall study: Preparation of the low-cell-number fractions used SMART-Seq v4 Ultra Low Input. Broader study findings: It was a small share of clonotypes that appeared in both CD4 and CD8 compartments. Abundant contaminating clonotypes from the bulk population could appear in FACS-sorted repertoires. Subsequent to the booster, the majority of primary-vaccination clones reappeared (around 96% CD4, more than 70% CD8).

TCRdb recomputed calls from the 5' RACE reads with MiXCR, one row per CDR3 protein. The table lists approximately 300,000 distinct CDR3 sequences, about 11% of them singletons. To note about this clonotype: The antigen remains undetermined.

V dropped 1 base and J dropped 4 bases, with 10 bases sitting between them. CDR3 size: 14 residues. The TCR comes from a man younger than 35 who received the YFV17D yellow fever vaccine. Material: CD4+ T cells sorted from PBMCs, obtained 45 days after the yellow fever booster vaccination. The rearrangement uses TRBV12-3 or TRBV12-4 and TRBJ1-1, with a weak D call TRBD1 (6 bases). For the CDR3, the DNA is TGTGCCAGCAGTTTAGAGGGGGAAATCACTGAAGCTTTCTTT. Its translation is CASSLEGEITEAFF.